This paragraph covers one T cell receptor (beta chain) sequence. The antigen is unknown. Regarding time point: baseline pretreatment blood. Stated treatment: 15 Gy SBRT to primary tumor, nephrectomy 4 weeks later. Serial blood draws occurred at baseline and 2 and 4 weeks post-SBRT. The germline V and J ends were trimmed by 1 base and 7 bases, with 6 bases remaining between them. The CDR3 covers 13 residues. From germline, CDR1 is SGHNT and CDR2 YYREEE (reference sequence). This sample is drawn from a study of radiation and T cells in renal cell carcinoma. Looking at the study overall: Nephrectomy followed 15 Gy stereotactic body radiation by 4 weeks.

Measured with immunoSEQ multiplex PCR; TCRdb has only the in-frame clones, and not every one. Among 90,000 to 100,000 clones listed, 86% were seen once. Overall study findings and caveats: Top tumor clonotypes rose in blood 2 weeks post-radiation, then contracted. No pretreatment tumor biopsies were available for baseline clonotypes.

The rearrangement joins TRBV5-4 to TRBJ1-6, with no clear D. The receptor was isolated from a man between 50 and 59 years old with renal cell carcinoma. The sequencing used blood, collected from a patient whose treatment included radiotherapy and nephrectomy. The CDR3 DNA reads TGTGCCAGCAGCTTGAAACTCAATTCACCCCTCCACTTT. It codes for CASSLKLNSPLHF.